One and the same sample provided the 10 T cell receptor beta chains below, sequenced in a study of monozygotic twins with inflammatory bowel disease (dated by TCRdb to about 2019). Libraries were prepared through 5' RACE. Sequenced using an Illumina HiSeq 2500. After reprocessing by TCRdb, each CDR3 protein sequence is one entry, and no DNA is given. This sample's table carries 300,000 to 450,000 distinct CDR3 sequences. The top ten clonotypes cover approximately 2.4% of the sample. The sequenced sample was blood. These receptors originate from a human donor with ulcerative colitis or Crohn's disease, or a healthy co-twin of an affected twin (not recorded which).

The V gene is TRBV4-2, the J gene TRBJ1-1; TCRdb's D gene call, TRBD1, goes unchecked for lack of DNA. This CDR3 has 16 amino acids. Germline V gene sequence: CDR1 LGHNA, CDR2 YNFKEQ. The CDR3 spells CASSQDYSGARTEAFF.

The rearrangement uses TRBV7-2 and TRBJ2-7. The CDR3 contains 14 residues. Germline values: CDR1 SGHTA, CDR2 FQGNSA. The CDR3 loop reads CASSLGSYYYEQYF.

V gene TRBV18 combines with J gene TRBJ1-1. CDR3 length equals 15 residues. Germline assignment: CDR1 KGHSH and CDR2 LQKENI. The CDR3 protein is CASSPPGGIDTEAFF.

CDR3: CASRTWGLPTGELFF. The chain employs TRBV12-3 or TRBV12-4 and TRBJ2-2; absent DNA, TCRdb's TRBD1 call cannot be checked. This CDR3 has 15 amino acids.

The rearrangement links TRBV6-1 to TRBJ1-4. The CDR3 sequence is 15 residues long. Germline V CDR1 and CDR2: MNHNS, SASEGT. CDR3 amino acids: CASSTNGVDGEKLFF.

This chain uses TRBV7-9 with TRBJ2-2; TCRdb lists TRBD1, though no DNA is available to test this call. The CDR3 is 15 amino acids. CDR1 is SEHNR, CDR2 FQNEAQ, per germline (reference sequence). CDR3 in amino acids: CASSLLTDNTGELFF.

The rearrangement links TRBV2 to TRBJ2-3; TCRdb gives TRBD2 as the D gene, but with no DNA this cannot be confirmed. The CDR3 contains 14 residues. The V gene's germline CDR1 is SNHLY and CDR2 FYNNEI. The CDR3 is CASRLTSGGAWQYF. The variable domain in full, completed from reference TRBV2 and TRBJ2-3, reads EPEVTQTPSHQVTQMGQEVILRCVPISNHLYFYWYRQILGQKVEFLVSFYNNEISEKSEIFDDQFSVERPDGSNFTLKIRSTKLEDSAMYFCASRLTSGGAWQYFGPGTRLTVL.

The rearrangement uses TRBV27 and TRBJ2-1; TCRdb outputs TRBD1, but without DNA this stays unchecked. CDR3 length equals 19 residues. In germline, CDR1 is MNHEY, CDR2 SMNVEV (reference sequence). CDR3 loop: CASSSGAGEWWYSYNEQFF.

The chain combines TRBV7-3 with TRBJ1-1. CDR3 length equals 17 residues. In germline, CDR1 is SGHTA, CDR2 FQGTGA. CDR3 sequence reads: CASSLTSIRVSGTEAFF.

The chain carries TRBV6-5 and TRBJ2-7; the TRBD1 assignment by TCRdb is unverifiable without DNA. This CDR3 comprises 15 residues. CDR1 and CDR2 from the germline V gene are MNHEY and SVGAGI. CDR3 amino acids: CASSSPGTAYYEQYF.